These 5 T cell receptor beta chains originate from one sample sequenced in a study of cytomegalovirus exposure and HLA in healthy donors. PCR was performed using 60 Vbeta and 13 Jbeta primers. Clones were sequenced by immunoSEQ multiplex PCR, and TCRdb holds only the in-frame ones, with some missing. The sample comprises fewer than 250,000 clones, about four fifths of which are singletons, and less than 2% rests with the top ten. Sequencing input: PBMCs. The source is a man aged 18 to 30 in good health and CMV-seronegative.

This chain connects TRBV5-6 to TRBJ1-1, with D possibly being TRBD1 (6 bases). V lost 3 bases, J lost 1 base, and 13 bases lay in between. The CDR3 consists of 15 residues. Per the germline V gene, CDR1 is SGHDT and CDR2 is YYEEEE. CDR3 coding DNA: TGTGCCAGCAGCTGGGGGACAAGACCGAACACTGAAGCTTTCTTT. Translating gives CASSWGTRPNTEAFF.

The chain combines TRBV2 with TRBJ1-2; 12 bases map to TRBD1. Germline loops: CDR1 SNHLY, CDR2 FYNNEI. This CDR3 has 14 amino acids. The J segment lost 3 bases and the V segment lost 6 bases, leaving 2 bases of the junction unmatched. The CDR3 DNA follows: TGTGCCAGCAGGGGACAGGGGGCGGACTATGGCTACACCTTC. Amino acids: CASRGQGADYGYTF.

This clone was seen more than once but under ten times. The chain carries TRBV6-5 and TRBJ1-4; D is perhaps TRBD1 (6 bases). V was cut by 5 bases and J by 7 bases, with 17 bases left in between. This CDR3 comprises 15 residues. Per the germline V gene, CDR1 is MNHEY and CDR2 is SVGAGI. The CDR3, as DNA: TGTGCCAGCAGTACAGGGAAGAGGGATCCTGAAAAACTGTTTTTT. Amino acid sequence: CASSTGKRDPEKLFF.

V gene TRBV13 combines with J gene TRBJ2-3; tentative D call: TRBD1 (6 bases). Trimming removed 4 bases at V and 3 bases at J, with 14 bases between. This CDR3 is built from 15 residues. Germline lookup yields CDR1 PRHDT and CDR2 FYEKMQ (reference sequence). The CDR3 DNA reads as TGTGCCAGCAGCTCTCTAGGGGGATTGACAGATACGCAGTATTTT. Translation gives CASSSLGGLTDTQYF.

The gene calls are TRBV9 and TRBJ1-5; D unresolved. This CDR3 is built from 15 residues. Germline CDR1 is SGDLS and CDR2 is YYNGEE. V dropped 0 bases and J dropped 1 base, with 8 bases sitting between them. This chain's CDR3 is CASSVAGESNQPQHF. CDR3 DNA: TGTGCCAGCAGCGTAGCCGGGGAGAGCAATCAGCCCCAGCATTTT.